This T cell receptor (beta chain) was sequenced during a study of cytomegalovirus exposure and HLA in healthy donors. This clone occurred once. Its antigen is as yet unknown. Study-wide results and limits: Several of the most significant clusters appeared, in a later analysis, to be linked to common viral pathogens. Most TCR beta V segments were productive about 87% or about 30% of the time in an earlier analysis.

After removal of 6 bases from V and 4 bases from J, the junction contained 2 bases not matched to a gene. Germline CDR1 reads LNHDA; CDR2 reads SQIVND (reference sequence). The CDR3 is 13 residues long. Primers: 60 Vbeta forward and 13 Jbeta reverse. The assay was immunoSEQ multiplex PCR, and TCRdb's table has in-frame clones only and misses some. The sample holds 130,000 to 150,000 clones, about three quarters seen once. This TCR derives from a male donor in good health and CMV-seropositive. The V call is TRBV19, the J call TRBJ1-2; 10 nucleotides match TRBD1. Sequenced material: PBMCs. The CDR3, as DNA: TGTGCCAGTAGGGGACAGGGGCCCTATGGCTACACCTTC. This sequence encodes CASRGQGPYGYTF.